This T cell receptor (beta chain) was recovered during a study of T cell repertoires in cytomegalovirus infection. For the study at large: Through public TCR beta signatures, both CMV infection and matching HLA type were indicated.

For this clonotype: Its antigen is still unknown.

TCRdb itself ran the reads through MiXCR, one entry per CDR3 protein. The table includes roughly 500,000 distinct CDR3 sequences, 30% to 40% detected once. In germline, CDR1 is SGHRS, CDR2 YFSETQ. The CDR3 has 12 residues. Trimming cost V 5 bases and J 4 bases, with 9 bases left between them. Study-level points and caveats: HLA-C-restricted CMV clonotypes gave the most frequent clonotype in two of eight donors.

The source material was cultured PBMCs, sampled from culture after CMV antigen stimulation. This chain connects TRBV5-1 to TRBJ2-5; D perhaps matches TRBD1 (6 bases). The sequence was collected from a human donor in good health (CMV status not recorded). Some clones in this sample may be carry-over from other donors' samples. The DNA for the CDR3 is TGCGCCAGCAGGGACAGTGGAGAGACCCAGTACTTC. Translation gives CASRDSGETQYF. Together with reference TRBV5-1 and TRBJ2-5, the CDR3 gives the full variable domain: KAGVTQTPRYLIKTRGQQVTLSCSPISGHRSVSWYQQTPGQGLQFLFEYFSETQRNKGNFPGRFSGRQFSNSRSEMNVSTLELGDSALYLCASRDSGETQYFGPGTRLLVL.